Given below is one T cell receptor (beta chain) in context. This entry comes from a study of spatial heterogeneity in lung cancer. In the study overall: Each distinct TCR and UMI combination averaged more than ten appearances in raw reads.

Documented time point: sample taken at primary tumor resection. Extraction of whole RNA from tumor, nontumor lung or frozen PBMC preceded unsorted sequencing. The study tagged each TCR cDNA molecule with a unique molecular identifier. TCRdb itself ran the 5' RACE reads through MiXCR, one entry per CDR3 protein. Seen here are 75,000 to 85,000 distinct CDR3 sequences, about a fifth observed once, and the top ten hold 6.2%. This TCR came from a male donor with early-stage non-small cell lung cancer. The source was PBMCs, collected at surgery.

CDR3: CASRSGGLTDTQYF. The CDR3 DNA reads TGTGCCAGTCGATCGGGGGGATTGACAGATACGCAGTATTTT. The V gene is TRBV6-2 or TRBV6-3, the J gene TRBJ2-3; TRBD2 matches 7 bases. Germline CDR1 MNHEY, CDR2 SVGEGT. The CDR3 has 14 residues. The V gene end was trimmed by 9 bases and the J gene end by 3 bases; junction bases not matched to a gene: 9.